The next 22 T cell receptor beta chains were all read from a single sample in a study of cytomegalovirus exposure and HLA in healthy donors. The PCR used 60 Vbeta and 13 Jbeta primers. Only in-frame clones appear in the TCRdb table, and some are missing; sequencing was by immunoSEQ multiplex PCR. The sample lists some 150,000 clones, approximately 79% occurring once. Sequencing used PBMCs. These receptors were taken from a man over 45 in good health and CMV-seropositive.

This chain joins TRBV10-3 and TRBJ2-1, with 10 bases that match TRBD2. The CDR3 spans 15 residues. Per germline, CDR1 ENHRY and CDR2 SYGVKD. V trimming: 11 bases; J trimming: 7 bases; junction bases outside the gene matches: 14. DNA of the CDR3: TGTGCCGCCCCACTAACTAGCGGGGTCCTTAATGAGCAGTTCTTC. Its protein product is CAAPLTSGVLNEQFF.

This chain joins TRBV7-2 and TRBJ2-2; D gene ambiguous. Germline V gene lookup returns CDR1 SGHTA and CDR2 FQGNSA. CDR3 length: 16 residues. V lost 5 bases to trimming and J lost 0 bases, with 13 bases between them. The CDR3: CASSARSVANTGELFF. The CDR3 DNA follows: TGTGCCAGCAGCGCTCGGTCTGTAGCGAACACCGGGGAGCTGTTTTTT.

The chain couples TRBV7-8 to TRBJ1-1, with D uncertain. V lost 2 bases to trimming and J lost 1 base, with 8 bases between them. Per germline, CDR1 SGHVS and CDR2 FQNEAQ. This CDR3 has 14 amino acids. Here the CDR3 reads CASSLLGGNTEAFF. The CDR3 bases are TGTGCCAGCAGCTTACTGGGAGGGAACACTGAAGCTTTCTTT.

V is TRBV7-6 and J is TRBJ1-5; D perhaps matches TRBD1 (5 bases). The CDR3 extends over 15 amino acids. Trimming removed 5 bases from V and 5 bases from J, with 16 bases in between. The germline CDR1 and CDR2 sequences are SGHVS and FNYEAQ. CDR3 coding DNA: TGTGCCAGCAGCCCGGCGGGGGATTTAGATCAGCCCCAGCATTTT. Translated: CASSPAGDLDQPQHF.

The chain uses TRBV15 and TRBJ1-3; 12 nucleotides match TRBD1. The CDR3 is made up of 15 amino acids. Germline loops: CDR1 LNHNV, CDR2 YYDKDF (reference sequence). The V gene end was trimmed by 2 bases and the J gene end by 7 bases; junction bases not matched to a gene: 3. CDR3 in DNA: TGTGCCACCAGCAGACTGGGACAGGGGGCGAACACCATATATTTT. Translated, it gives CATSRLGQGANTIYF.

Written as DNA, the CDR3 is TGTGCCAGTAGTATGGGAGGGACGGACTACTCCTACGAGCAGTACTTC. As protein: CASSMGGTDYSYEQYF. This chain links TRBV19 with TRBJ2-5; the match to TRBD2 covers 7 bases. Gene TRBJ2-7 matches the end of the DNA better, so the J call may be wrong. Germline values: CDR1 LNHDA, CDR2 SQIVND (reference sequence). There are 16 residues in the CDR3.

V usage is TRBV4-1 and J usage is TRBJ1-2; TRBD1 is a possible D gene (6 bases). The V gene lost 1 base and the J gene lost 4 bases, with 19 bases spanning the gap. Germline CDR1 is MGHRA and CDR2 is YSYEKL. The CDR3 is made up of 17 amino acids. The CDR3 sequence: CASSQVFRQEKGYGYTF. The CDR3 DNA reads TGCGCCAGCAGCCAAGTATTTCGACAGGAAAAGGGCTATGGCTACACCTTC.

A remark on this clone: Given a far larger clone just one base away, this is likely a sequencing read error. The chain combines TRBV7-3 with TRBJ1-1; weak D call: TRBD1 (5 bases). The CDR3 covers 12 residues. CDR1 and CDR2 from the germline V gene are SGHTA and FQGTGA. CDR3 loop: CSSSFSTDEAFF. CDR3 in DNA: TGTTCCAGCAGCTTTTCGACAGATGAAGCTTTCTTT.

The chain combines TRBV9 with TRBJ2-7; 12 positions agree with TRBD2. The germline CDR1 and CDR2 sequences are SGDLS and YYNGEE. The CDR3 sequence is 14 residues long. Trimming took 5 bases from V and 4 from J; bases not matched to a gene: 4. The CDR3 bases are TGTGCCAGCAGGGGGACTAGCGGGTTTTACGAGCAGTACTTC. It encodes CASRGTSGFYEQYF.

This clone was detected a few times. The chain couples TRBV5-1 to TRBJ2-7; 8 nucleotides agree with TRBD2. In germline, CDR1 is SGHRS, CDR2 YFSETQ. Germline trimming cut 0 bases from V and 5 bases from J; bases unmatched to any gene: 4. The CDR3 runs to 14 residues. CDR3 protein: CASSLGAGGDEQYF. CDR3 sequence (DNA): TGCGCCAGCAGCTTGGGGGCGGGGGGCGACGAGCAGTACTTC.

The chain combines TRBV6-6 with TRBJ1-5, with D maybe TRBD1 (6 bases). This CDR3 contains 15 residues. CDR1 and CDR2 from the germline V gene are MNHNY and SVGAGI (reference sequence). The V and J ends lost 5 bases and 2 bases respectively, with 13 bases between them. The CDR3 protein is CASSNGAGGNQPQHF. As DNA, the CDR3 is TGTGCCAGCAGTAACGGGGCAGGGGGCAATCAGCCCCAGCATTTT.

J is TRBJ2-3 and V is TRBV11-3; D may be TRBD2 (6 bases). V lost 5 bases and J lost 3, with 12 bases in between. In germline, CDR1 is SGHNT, CDR2 YENEEA. The CDR3 spans 14 residues. The CDR3 protein is CASSPGEVTDTQYF. The CDR3 bases are TGTGCCAGCAGCCCCGGGGAGGTGACAGATACGCAGTATTTT. The variable domain in full, completed from reference TRBV11-3 and TRBJ2-3, reads EAGVVQSPRYKIIEKKQPVAFWCNPISGHNTLYWYLQNLGQGPELLIRYENEEAVDDSQLPKDRFSAERLKGVDSTLKIQPAELGDSAVYLCASSPGEVTDTQYFGPGTRLTVL.

This clone has only one observation. The genes are TRBV5-6 and TRBJ2-7, with D uncertain. The CDR3 totals 11 residues. V was shortened by 1 base and J by 5 bases, with 4 bases between the two germline ends. Germline loops: CDR1 SGHDT, CDR2 YYEEEE. CDR3 bases: TGTGCCAGCAGCTTGTTAGACGAGCAGTACTTC. Amino acid sequence: CASSLLDEQYF.

The chain has TRBV11-2 and TRBJ2-7; D is undetermined. From germline, CDR1 is SGHAT and CDR2 FQNNGV. The CDR3 runs 13 residues. Trimming took 1 base from V and 3 from J, leaving 7 bases between them. For the CDR3, the DNA is TGTGCCAGCAGCTTAGCTTCCAGCTACGAGCAGTACTTC. Its translation is CASSLASSYEQYF.

V gene TRBV7-2 combines with J gene TRBJ2-3, with 14 bases that match TRBD2. The germline CDR1 and CDR2 sequences are SGHTA and FQGNSA. The ends lost 4 bases at V and 5 bases at J; junction bases unmatched: 5. The CDR3 sequence is 16 residues long. CDR3 nucleotide sequence: TGTGCCAGCAGCTCCGGACTAGCGGGAGGAAGAGATACGCAGTATTTT. It is translated as CASSSGLAGGRDTQYF.

The J gene is TRBJ1-6, the V gene TRBV2; a weak D match, TRBD1 (6 bases). The CDR3 length is 17 residues. Trimming stripped 0 bases from V and 6 bases from J, with 15 bases between. Germline V lookup: CDR1 SNHLY, CDR2 FYNNEI. The CDR3 region has the DNA TGTGCCAGCAGTGAAGCGCTTGCAGGGGTGGCTAATTCACCCCTCCACTTT. Translating gives CASSEALAGVANSPLHF.

V is TRBV9 and J is TRBJ2-7; 9 nucleotides match TRBD1. The V segment lost 2 bases and the J segment 2 bases; nucleotides outside the gene matches: 2. The CDR3 covers 14 residues. Per the germline V gene, CDR1 is SGDLS and CDR2 is YYNGEE. CDR3 sequence (DNA): TGTGCCAGCAGCGTCGGGACAGGGCCCTACGAGCAGTACTTC. It encodes CASSVGTGPYEQYF.

For the CDR3, the DNA is TGTGCCAGCAGCGGAGGACTAGCGGGAATCTCCTACAATGAGCAGTTCTTC. Translated: CASSGGLAGISYNEQFF. The rearrangement links TRBV7-9 to TRBJ2-1; TRBD2 aligns across 12 bases. Germline CDR1 and CDR2: SEHNR and FQNEAQ (reference sequence). The CDR3 runs to 17 residues. V was pared by 5 bases and J by 0 bases, with 5 bases of the junction left unmatched. Full variable domain (outside the CDR3, taken from reference TRBV7-9 and TRBJ2-1): DTGVSQNPRHKITKRGQNVTFRCDPISEHNRLYWYRQTLGQGPEFLTYFQNEAQLEKSRLLSDRFSAERPKGSFSTLEIQRTEQGDSAMYLCASSGGLAGISYNEQFFGPGTRLTVL.

The chain links TRBV6-4 to TRBJ2-2, with D possibly TRBD1 on 5 matching bases. The germline V gene encodes CDR1 MRHNA and CDR2 SNTAGT. The CDR3 sequence is 15 residues long. V was trimmed by 0 bases and J by 5 bases, leaving 10 bases between them. The CDR3 DNA is TGTGCCAGCAGTGACTCGAGTTCAGGGACCGGGGAGCTGTTTTTT. It encodes CASSDSSSGTGELFF.

The genes are TRBV11-2 and TRBJ2-2; D is possibly TRBD2 (6 bases). From germline, CDR1 is SGHAT and CDR2 FQNNGV. Trimming shortened V by 5 bases and J by 3 bases, and 13 bases separated the two germline ends. CDR3 length: 15 residues. The CDR3 DNA sequence: TGTGCCAGCAGCAGAACCGGGACTTACACCGGGGAGCTGTTTTTT. This translates into CASSRTGTYTGELFF. The variable domain in full, completed from reference TRBV11-2 and TRBJ2-2, reads EAGVAQSPRYKIIEKRQSVAFWCNPISGHATLYWYQQILGQGPKLLIQFQNNGVVDDSQLPKDRFSAERLKGVDSTLKIQPAKLEDSAVYLCASSRTGTYTGELFFGEGSRLTVL.

The chain couples TRBV5-4 to TRBJ2-7; TRBD1 might be the D (5 bases). Germline CDR1 and CDR2: SGHNT and YYREEE (reference sequence). Trimming pared 4 bases from V and 3 bases from J, leaving 14 bases between. This CDR3 comprises 14 residues. The CDR3 nucleotides read TGTGCCAGCAGCCTTGGACACTTGGGCTACGAGCAGTACTTC. Translated: CASSLGHLGYEQYF. Full variable domain (rest looked up from reference TRBV5-4 and TRBJ2-7): ETGVTQSPTHLIKTRGQQVTLRCSSQSGHNTVSWYQQALGQGPQFIFQYYREEENGRGNFPPRFSGLQFPNYSSELNVNALELDDSALYLCASSLGHLGYEQYFGPGTRLTVT.

This chain joins TRBV27 and TRBJ2-2; 7 bases agree with TRBD2. V trimming: 3 bases; J trimming: 6 bases; junction bases outside the gene matches: 10. The length of the CDR3 is 16 residues. Germline V gene sequence: CDR1 MNHEY, CDR2 SMNVEV (reference sequence). The CDR3 here is CASSFLAREGSGELFF. The CDR3 DNA is TGTGCCAGCAGTTTTCTGGCAAGGGAGGGTTCCGGGGAGCTGTTTTTT.